The 4 T cell receptor beta chains reported below all come from one sample, sequenced in a study of beta chain features in type 1 diabetes. As every portion of the isolated RNA was reverse transcribed, the sequencing read expressed TCRB transcripts. Data came from immunoSEQ multiplex PCR; TCRdb stores just in-frame clones and leaves some out. The table records over 500,000 clones, about 14% of them present only once. The sequencing sample was made of naive CD4+ T cells from blood. The receptors were gathered from a man younger than 30 in good health.

This clone was counted between two and nine times. The chain uses TRBV10-3 and TRBJ2-3, with TRBD2 identical over 9 bases. With V trimmed by 8 bases and J by 1 base, 7 bases remained unmatched. The germline gives CDR1 ENHRY, CDR2 SYGVKD. CDR3 size: 15 residues. The CDR3 DNA is TGTGCCATCGGAGGGCCTAGCGGGGGCACAGATACGCAGTATTTT. It translates to CAIGGPSGGTDTQYF.

This chain connects TRBV28 to TRBJ2-7, with TRBD2 identical over 10 bases. CDR1 is MDHEN and CDR2 is SYDVKM in the germline V gene. The CDR3 runs 14 residues. V lost 6 bases to trimming and J lost 3 bases; unmatched junction nucleotides: 5. CDR3 amino acids: CASSSGRGIYEQYF. CDR3 DNA: TGTGCCAGCAGCAGCGGGAGGGGTATCTACGAGCAGTACTTC.

This clone appeared a single time. The V and J genes are TRBV11-3 and TRBJ2-3; 9 nucleotides line up with TRBD1. Germline CDR1 is SGHNT and CDR2 is YENEEA. Trimming removed 4 bases from V and 6 bases from J; junction bases left unmatched: 8. This CDR3 has 15 residues. In DNA form, the CDR3 reads TGTGCCAGCAGCTCGGGACAGGGTGGCCGCGATACGCAGTATTTT. This encodes CASSSGQGGRDTQYF.

This sequence joins TRBV2 and TRBJ1-2, with D hard to call. This CDR3 contains 13 residues. The germline CDR1 and CDR2 sequences are SNHLY and FYNNEI. Deletions cut 4 bases from V and 4 bases from J, with 10 bases between. CDR3 amino acids: CASSANRIYGYTF. DNA for the CDR3: TGTGCCAGCAGTGCTAACAGAATCTATGGCTACACCTTC.